A selection of T cell receptor beta chains follows, all from one sample in a study of regulatory T cells in long-lasting Graves disease. TCRdb fed the multiplex PCR reads into MiXCR, producing one record per CDR3 protein. Altogether 400,000 to 500,000 distinct CDR3 sequences are present, around 16% being singletons, with the ten largest covering roughly 8%. This same sample was also taken into another study, of T cells in Graves' hyperthyroidism and ophthalmopathy.

This sample comprised peripheral blood mononuclear cells (PBMCs), obtained at new diagnosis, from a patient treated with antithyroid drugs. The receptors originated from a woman between 40 and 55 years old with Graves disease. Both conserved end residues are part of each CDR3. A D gene is named only where the DNA matches it firmly. Size tells how often a clone was seen (once, few, many) or the class of an expanded clone, and some rows leave it out.

J gene,V gene,D gene,clone size,CDR3 protein,CDR3 DNA
TRBJ2-1,TRBV7-9,TRBD2,few,CASSLVGTSGSQVSYNEQFF,TGTGCCAGCAGCTTAGTCGGTACTAGCGGGAGTCAGGTTTCCTACAATGAGCAGTTCTTC
TRBJ2-5,TRBV7-9,TRBD1,many,CASSATGGQETQYF,TGTGCCAGCAGCGCAACAGGGGGCCAAGAGACCCAGTACTTC
TRBJ2-4,TRBV14,TRBD2,many,CASSQGTSGSQYF,TGTGCCAGCAGCCAGGGGACTAGCGGATCTCAGTACTTC
TRBJ1-2,TRBV28,NA,few,CASSLFGKNYGYTF,TGTGCCAGCAGTTTATTCGGAAAAAACTATGGCTACACCTTC
TRBJ2-1,TRBV2,TRBD2,NA,CASSVGLAGAIYEQFF,TGTGCCAGCAGTGTGGGGCTAGCGGGAGCAATATATGAGCAGTTCTTC
TRBJ2-2,TRBV27,NA,many,CASSMIRINTPGELFF,TGTGCCAGCAGTATGATCCGGATCAATACCCCCGGGGAGCTGTTTTTT
TRBJ1-4,TRBV9,NA,many,CASSGEGGPNEKLFF,TGTGCCAGCAGCGGTGAAGGGGGACCTAATGAAAAACTGTTTTTT
TRBJ1-5,TRBV6-5,NA,NA,CASSYLAVSNQPQHF,TGTGCCAGCAGTTACTTGGCAGTAAGCAATCAGCCCCAGCATTTT
TRBJ2-7,TRBV28,NA,NA,CASSLRTDWQYF,TGTGCCAGCAGTTTACGGACCGACTGGCAGTACTTC
TRBJ2-1,TRBV27,NA,many,CASSLVGIDEQFF,TGTGCCAGCAGCTTGGTAGGGATTGACGAGCAGTTCTTC
TRBJ1-1,TRBV7-2,NA,NA,CASSLREGGMEAFF,TGTGCCAGCAGCTTAAGGGAAGGGGGTATGGAAGCTTTCTTT
TRBJ2-3,TRBV12-3/TRBV12-4,TRBD2,many,CASSERDYGTDTQYF,TGTGCCAGCAGCGAGCGGGACTACGGCACAGATACGCAGTATTTT
TRBJ2-5,TRBV9,TRBD2,NA,CASSVALAGQETQYF,TGTGCCAGCAGCGTAGCGCTAGCGGGACAAGAGACCCAGTACTTC
TRBJ2-5,TRBV19,NA,many,CASSPRGPLQETQYF,TGTGCCAGTAGTCCCCGGGGCCCACTACAAGAGACCCAGTACTTC
TRBJ2-7,TRBV4-1,NA,few,CASSPVEMNRGGYEQYF,TGCGCCAGCAGCCCAGTGGAGATGAACAGGGGAGGTTACGAGCAGTACTTC
TRBJ2-7,TRBV11-3,NA,many,CASSRETTSYEQYF,TGTGCCAGCAGCCGCGAAACGACTTCCTACGAGCAGTACTTC
TRBJ1-2,TRBV28,NA,many,CASLSQNGYTF,TGTGCCAGCCTATCCCAGAATGGCTACACCTTC
TRBJ2-7,TRBV20-1,NA,many,CSASRRTHSYEQYF,TGCAGTGCTTCAAGAAGGACACATTCCTACGAGCAGTACTTC
TRBJ1-3,TRBV5-1,NA,NA,CASSSDSAENTIYF,TGCGCCAGCAGCTCCGACTCGGCCGAAAACACCATATATTTT
TRBJ1-2,TRBV30,NA,NA,CAWRPRVLYGYTF,TGTGCCTGGAGGCCACGGGTGCTTTATGGCTACACCTTC
TRBJ2-2,TRBV19,TRBD1,NA,CASTRQGNTGELFF,TGTGCCAGCACCAGACAGGGGAATACCGGGGAGCTGTTTTTT
TRBJ1-2,TRBV5-1,NA,many,CASSLDHNYGYTF,TGCGCCAGCAGCTTGGACCATAACTATGGCTACACCTTC
TRBJ1-3,TRBV10-3,NA,once,CAISESIVESSGNAIYF,TGTGCCATCAGTGAGTCAATAGTGGAGAGCTCTGGAAACGCCATATATTTT
TRBJ2-7,TRBV20-1,TRBD1,NA,CSARDPGTASYEQYF,TGCAGTGCTAGGGACCCCGGGACAGCCTCCTACGAGCAGTACTTC
TRBJ1-1,TRBV12-5,NA,once,CASGLVPTEAFF,TGTGCTAGTGGTTTGGTACCGACTGAAGCTTTCTTT
TRBJ2-6,TRBV12-5,NA,many,CASGFKLRHGANVLTF,TGTGCTAGTGGTTTTAAACTTCGTCACGGGGCCAACGTCCTGACTTTC
TRBJ2-7,TRBV2,NA,many,CASSEGQGYGEQYF,TGTGCCAGCAGTGAAGGGCAGGGCTACGGCGAGCAGTACTTC
TRBJ2-7,TRBV4-2,TRBD2,many,CASSQDPSGSVSEQYF,TGTGCCAGCAGCCAAGATCCTAGCGGGAGCGTTAGCGAGCAGTACTTC
TRBJ2-7,TRBV2,TRBD1,many,CASSLDRVGQEQYF,TGTGCCAGCAGCCTAGACAGGGTTGGGCAGGAGCAGTACTTC
TRBJ1-5,TRBV12-5,NA,many,CASGLVRQGRDQPQHF,TGTGCTAGTGGTTTGGTACGCCAGGGTCGAGATCAGCCCCAGCATTTT
TRBJ2-1,TRBV12-3/TRBV12-4,NA,many,CASSTRIGGSRFF,TGTGCCAGCAGTACTCGGATAGGCGGGTCGCGGTTCTTC